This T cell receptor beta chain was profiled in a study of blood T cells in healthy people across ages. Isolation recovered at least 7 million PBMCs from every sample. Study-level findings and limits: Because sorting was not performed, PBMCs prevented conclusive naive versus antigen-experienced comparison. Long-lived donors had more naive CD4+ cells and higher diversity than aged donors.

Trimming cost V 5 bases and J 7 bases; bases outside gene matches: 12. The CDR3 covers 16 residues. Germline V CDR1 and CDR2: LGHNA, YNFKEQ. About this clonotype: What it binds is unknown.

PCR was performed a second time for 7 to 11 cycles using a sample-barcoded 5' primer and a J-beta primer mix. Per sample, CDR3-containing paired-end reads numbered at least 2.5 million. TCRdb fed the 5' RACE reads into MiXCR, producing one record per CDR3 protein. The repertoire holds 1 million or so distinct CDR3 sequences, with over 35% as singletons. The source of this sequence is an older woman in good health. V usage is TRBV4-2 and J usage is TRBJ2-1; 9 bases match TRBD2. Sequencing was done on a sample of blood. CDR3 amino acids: CASSSPGLAPFNEQFF. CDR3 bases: TGTGCCAGCAGCTCGCCGGGACTAGCCCCTTTTAATGAGCAGTTCTTC.